This T cell receptor (beta chain) was recovered during a study of T cells in Graves' hyperthyroidism and ophthalmopathy. Amplified TCR beta CDR3 regions derived from RNA transcripts. TCR CDR3 regions were first amplified by RT-PCR with HTBI primers. In TCRdb, the multiplex PCR reads were re-called with MiXCR into one record per CDR3 protein. Seen here are over 350,000 distinct CDR3 sequences, 11% to 15% observed once, and the top ten hold 25% to 30%. V was pared by 1 base and J by 4 bases, with 11 bases between. Germline lookup yields CDR1 MNHGY and CDR2 SVAAGI. The CDR3 has 14 amino acids. This receptor was obtained from a man aged 50 to 59 with Graves' ophthalmopathy. The sequencing sample was made of blood. The rearrangement uses TRBV6-9 and TRBJ2-7; D possibly corresponds to TRBD2 (5 bases). The CDR3 reads CASSYLGEGYEQYF. The CDR3 DNA follows: TGTGCCAGCAGTTATTTGGGAGAGGGTTACGAGCAGTACTTC.